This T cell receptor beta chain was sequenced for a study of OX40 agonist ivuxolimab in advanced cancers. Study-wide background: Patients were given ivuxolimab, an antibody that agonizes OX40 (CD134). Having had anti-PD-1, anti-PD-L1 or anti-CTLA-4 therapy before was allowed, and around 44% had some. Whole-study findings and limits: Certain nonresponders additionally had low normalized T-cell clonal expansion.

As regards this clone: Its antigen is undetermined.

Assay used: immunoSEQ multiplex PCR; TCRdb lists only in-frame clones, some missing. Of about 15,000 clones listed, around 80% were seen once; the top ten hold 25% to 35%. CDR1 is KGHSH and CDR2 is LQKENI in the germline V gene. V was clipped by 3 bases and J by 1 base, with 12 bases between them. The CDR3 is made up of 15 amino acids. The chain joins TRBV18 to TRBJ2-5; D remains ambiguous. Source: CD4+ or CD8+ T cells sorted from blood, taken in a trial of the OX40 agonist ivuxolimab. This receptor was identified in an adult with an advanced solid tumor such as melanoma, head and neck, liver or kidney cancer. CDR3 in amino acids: CASSPLELLQETQYF. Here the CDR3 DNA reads TGTGCCAGCTCACCTCTGGAGCTCCTCCAAGAGACCCAGTACTTC.